This T cell receptor beta chain was sequenced in a study of regulatory T cells in long-lasting Graves disease. Regarding time point: newly diagnosed GD, antithyroid drugs for less than 3 months. Preparation of the TCR library used RNA extracted from PBMCs. CDR1 and CDR2 from the germline V gene are LNHDA and SQIVND (reference sequence). V lost 5 bases, J lost 2 bases, and 6 bases lay in between. This CDR3 has 12 residues. This clonotype was seen a handful of times. Relying on iRepertoire HTBI primers and Arm-PCR of CDR3 regions, the team built TCR beta libraries. TCRdb passed the multiplex PCR reads through MiXCR, listing each CDR3 protein once. The sample comprises over 500,000 distinct CDR3 sequences, 15% to 20% of which are singletons, and 15% to 20% rests with the top ten. The same specimen was also included in a second study, on T cells in Graves' hyperthyroidism and ophthalmopathy. That report adds: The study based diagnoses on clinical symptoms, serum thyroxine and TRAb, thyroid ultrasound and orbital computed tomography.

This rearrangement joins TRBV19 to TRBJ1-2, with no clear D. Sequencing used peripheral blood mononuclear cells (PBMCs), obtained at new diagnosis, from a patient treated with antithyroid drugs. The source is a woman aged 30 to 39 with Graves disease. The CDR3 DNA reads TGTGCCAGTAGTGGACGGAACTATGGCTACACCTTC. Its translation is CASSGRNYGYTF.